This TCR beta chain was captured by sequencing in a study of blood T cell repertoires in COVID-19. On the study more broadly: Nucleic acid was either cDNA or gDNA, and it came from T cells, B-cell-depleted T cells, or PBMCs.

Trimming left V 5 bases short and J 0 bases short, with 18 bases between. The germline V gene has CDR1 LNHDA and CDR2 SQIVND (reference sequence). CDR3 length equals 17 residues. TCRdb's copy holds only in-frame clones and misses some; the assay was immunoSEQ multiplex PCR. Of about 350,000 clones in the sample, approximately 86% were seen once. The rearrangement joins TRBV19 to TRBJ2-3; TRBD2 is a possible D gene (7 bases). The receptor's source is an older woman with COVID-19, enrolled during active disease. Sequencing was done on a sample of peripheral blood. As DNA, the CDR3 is TGTGCCAGTAGTTATTGGGGGGGGCCTTATAGCACAGATACGCAGTATTTT. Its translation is CASSYWGGPYSTDTQYF.